This T cell receptor (beta chain) was sequenced during a study of cytomegalovirus exposure and HLA in healthy donors. Per germline, CDR1 MDHEN and CDR2 SYDVKM. CDR3 length equals 14 residues. V was clipped by 0 bases and J by 9 bases, with 9 bases between them. The PCR ran on 60 Vbeta and 13 Jbeta primers. Assay: immunoSEQ multiplex PCR; the TCRdb copy retains only in-frame clones and omits some. The sample shows roughly 180,000 clones, roughly 84% of them seen only once. The chain couples TRBV28 to TRBJ1-6; D possibly corresponds to TRBD1 (6 bases). This clonotype was obtained from a girl aged 2-10 years in good health and CMV-seropositive. Sequenced: PBMCs. The CDR3 protein is CASSLWTGFSPLHF. In DNA form, the CDR3 reads TGTGCCAGCAGTTTATGGACAGGATTTTCACCCCTCCACTTT.